These 14 T cell receptor beta chains were sequenced from one sample in a study of tumor-infiltrating lymphocytes in glioblastoma multiforme. TCRB libraries came from RNA via three nested multiplex PCR rounds. TCRdb re-derived calls from the multiplex PCR reads in MiXCR, one entry per CDR3 protein. Found here are about 13,000 distinct CDR3 sequences, roughly 70% of them singletons; the top ten hold 25% to 35%. Sequences were obtained from brain tumor tissue. Receptors originate from a male donor with glioblastoma.

This clonotype was picked up a small number of times. J is TRBJ2-5 and V is TRBV29-1, with 7 positions matching TRBD1. Germline V CDR1 and CDR2: SQVTM, ANQGSEA. The CDR3 has 13 amino acids. With 4 bases clipped from V and 2 bases from J, the junction kept 4 bases outside the gene matches. The CDR3 is CSVGDRFQETQYF. The CDR3 DNA reads TGCAGCGTTGGGGACAGATTTCAAGAGACCCAGTACTTC. Full variable domain (rest looked up from reference TRBV29-1 and TRBJ2-5): SAVISQKPSRDICQRGTSLTIQCQVDSQVTMMFWYRQQPGQSLTLIATANQGSEATYESGFVIDKFPISRPNLTFSTLTVSNMSPEDSSIYLCSVGDRFQETQYFGPGTRLLVL.

The chain is built from TRBV12-3 or TRBV12-4 and TRBJ1-5; no clear D. Trimming took 5 bases from V and 4 from J, leaving 18 bases between them. The CDR3 length is 16 residues. The DNA of the CDR3 is TGTGCCAGCAGTGCCCGGAAGTATCATTCGAATCAGCCCCAGCATTTT. It translates to CASSARKYHSNQPQHF.

This clonotype was found once. Because the CDR3 is missing its conserved closing phenylalanine or tryptophan, this is likely a read error. The chain combines TRBV11-1 with TRBJ2-7; 7 nucleotides match TRBD1. CDR1 is SGHAT, CDR2 FQDESV, per germline (reference sequence). CDR3 length equals 12 residues. Trimming cost V 6 bases and J 6 bases; bases outside gene matches: 5. The CDR3 DNA reads TGTGCCAGCAGTGGACAGGAGCGCGAGCAGTACTAC. This sequence encodes CASSGQEREQYY.

CDR3 region: CASSPTGAGELFF. The CDR3 DNA reads as TGTGCCAGCAGCCCCACAGGGGCCGGGGAGCTGTTTTTT. The gene calls are TRBV11-3 and TRBJ2-2, with TRBD1 matching over 7 bases. The junction had 3 bases not matched to a gene; V was cut back by 5 bases and J by 6 bases. The germline CDR1 and CDR2 sequences are SGHNT and YENEEA. There are 13 residues in the CDR3.

Note on this clonotype: Sequence at one end of the junction differs from germline and may be a read error. CDR3 sequence: CSVETLGKNTEALF. CDR3 bases: TGCAGCGTTGAGACCTTGGGAAAGAACACTGAAGCTCTCTTT. V gene TRBV29-1 combines with J gene TRBJ1-1, with no clear D. The CDR3 runs to 14 residues. The germline V gene encodes CDR1 SQVTM and CDR2 ANQGSEA.

In its sample, this clonotype was seen once. An end of the junction differs from the germline gene, which may be a read error. This chain links TRBV4-2 with TRBJ1-1, with 7 bases that match TRBD1. This CDR3 is built from 13 residues. Germline CDR1 reads LGHNA; CDR2 reads YNFKEQ. CDR3 DNA: TGTGCCGGCAGCCAAGGTGCCGACAGGGTAACTTTCTTT. Its translation: CAGSQGADRVTFF.

About this clonotype itself: One end of the junction does not line up with germline, which may come from a read error. The genes are TRBV11-2 and TRBJ2-2; perhaps TRBD2 as D (5 bases). The V gene's germline CDR1 is SGHAT and CDR2 FQNNGV. CDR3 size: 15 residues. The CDR3 DNA follows: TGTGCCAGCAGCCCCGTCGGATCGAACACCGGGGTGCTGTTTTTT. Amino acids: CASSPVGSNTGVLFF.

This clonotype has just one count. V and J are TRBV20-1 and TRBJ1-2, with D perhaps matching TRBD1 (5 bases). The length of the CDR3 is 14 residues. Per germline, CDR1 DFQATT and CDR2 SNEGSKA (reference sequence). V was cut by 1 base and J by 5 bases, with 14 bases left in between. CDR3 coding DNA: TGCAGTGCTAGAGTGGGACGGGGGGTTTATGGCTACACCTTC. Translation gives CSARVGRGVYGYTF.

Of note for this clonotype: The junction shows a germline mismatch at one end, possibly a read error. The V and J genes are TRBV28 and TRBJ2-7, with D perhaps being TRBD1 or TRBD2 (5 bases each). Germline CDR1 and CDR2: MDHEN and SYDVKM. The CDR3 is 13 residues long. The CDR3 DNA reads as TGTGCAAGCAGCGTCGGGGCTTCCTACGAGCAGTACTTC. Protein: CASSVGASYEQYF.

V gene TRBV10-2 combines with J gene TRBJ1-4; D remains ambiguous. The CDR3 is 14 amino acids. Germline CDR1 reads WSHSY; CDR2 reads SAAADI. Trimming took 7 bases from V and 14 from J, leaving 23 bases between them. The CDR3 is CASTFSEFGDGLFF. CDR3 nucleotides: TGCGCCAGCACTTTTAGCGAGTTCGGAGATGGGCTGTTTTTT.

This clonotype was detected once. The chain recombines TRBV4-2 with TRBJ1-2; 7 bases match TRBD1. Unmatched junction bases numbered 13, after V lost 1 base and J lost 8 bases. Germline CDR1 reads LGHNA; CDR2 reads YNFKEQ. This CDR3 has 16 residues. The CDR3 sequence: CASSQATGNDAGGYTF. The DNA of the CDR3 is TGTGCCAGCAGCCAAGCGACAGGGAATGACGCGGGCGGCTACACCTTC.

This clonotype has just a few counts. The chain joins TRBV4-3 to TRBJ2-2; 12 bases match TRBD1. Germline V gives CDR1 LGHNA, CDR2 YSLEER. This CDR3 has 19 amino acids. J lost 4 bases, V lost 4 bases, and 13 bases had no gene match. CDR3 region: CASSPHGTGGRLGTGELFF. CDR3 coding DNA: TGCGCCAGCAGCCCCCACGGGACAGGGGGCCGGCTGGGCACCGGGGAGCTGTTTTTT.

This clonotype is medium-sized within its sample. The chain employs TRBV7-8 and TRBJ2-1, with D hard to call. There are 13 residues in the CDR3. Deletions cut 1 base from V and 3 bases from J, with 4 bases between. Per the germline V gene, CDR1 is SGHVS and CDR2 is FQNEAQ. The CDR3 region has the DNA TGTGCCAGCAGCTTAGTCAGCTACAATGAGCAGTTCTTC. Translation: CASSLVSYNEQFF. The whole variable domain, remainder taken from reference TRBV7-8 and TRBJ2-1, is GAGVSQSPRYKVAKRGQDVALRCDPISGHVSLFWYQQALGQGPEFLTYFQNEAQLDKSGLPSDRFFAERPEGSVSTLKIQRTQQEDSAVYLCASSLVSYNEQFFGPGTRLTVL.

The V and J genes are TRBV6-2 or TRBV6-3 and TRBJ2-7; D not certain. Germline CDR1 reads MNHEY; CDR2 reads SVGEGT. V gave up 6 bases and J gave up 7 bases, with 22 bases separating them. The CDR3 has 15 amino acids. This CDR3 is CASSPGEHVSSEQYF. The CDR3 nucleotides read TGTGCCAGCAGCCCTGGAGAGCACGTGAGCTCTGAGCAGTACTTC.